The 17 T cell receptor beta chains below come from one sample, sequenced in a study of T cell responses to AZD1222 COVID-19 vaccine. This table comes from immunoSEQ multiplex PCR, and its TCRdb copy is limited to in-frame clones, with some not included. The sample has about 150,000 clones; approximately 87% are singletons. The sample was peripheral blood, taken on day 0 of MenACWY control vaccination. These receptors were collected from an adult in good health.

The chain uses TRBV7-9 and TRBJ2-1; D not resolved. Germline V CDR1 and CDR2: SEHNR, FQNEAQ (reference sequence). Trimming shortened V by 3 bases and J by 8 bases, and 5 bases separated the two germline ends. This CDR3 comprises 11 residues. The CDR3 protein is CASSFKHEQFF. The CDR3 DNA follows: TGTGCCAGCAGCTTCAAACATGAGCAGTTCTTC. Together with reference TRBV7-9 and TRBJ2-1, the CDR3 gives the full variable domain: DTGVSQNPRHKITKRGQNVTFRCDPISEHNRLYWYRQTLGQGPEFLTYFQNEAQLEKSRLLSDRFSAERPKGSFSTLEIQRTEQGDSAMYLCASSFKHEQFFGPGTRLTVL.

The chain recombines TRBV7-9 with TRBJ2-1, with D possibly TRBD1 on 6 matching bases. Germline assignment: CDR1 SEHNR and CDR2 FQNEAQ (reference sequence). The CDR3 sequence is 14 residues long. Trimming cost V 1 base and J 9 bases, with 13 bases left between them. The CDR3: CASSLGQGTTEQFF. The DNA of the CDR3 is TGTGCCAGCAGCTTAGGTCAGGGGACCACTGAGCAGTTCTTC.

The chain has TRBV5-4 and TRBJ1-2; 8 bases line up with TRBD1. Germline lookup yields CDR1 SGHNT and CDR2 YYREEE (reference sequence). The CDR3 covers 16 residues. V shed 3 bases and J 4 bases; nucleotides not matched to a gene: 11. CDR3 loop: CASSSQGANTPYGYTF. The CDR3 DNA sequence: TGTGCCAGCAGCTCCCAGGGGGCCAACACACCCTATGGCTACACCTTC. The entire variable domain, with the rest obtained from reference TRBV5-4 and TRBJ1-2, is as follows: ETGVTQSPTHLIKTRGQQVTLRCSSQSGHNTVSWYQQALGQGPQFIFQYYREEENGRGNFPPRFSGLQFPNYSSELNVNALELDDSALYLCASSSQGANTPYGYTFGSGTRLTVV.

The gene calls are TRBV28 and TRBJ1-3; D gene unclear. Germline CDR1 MDHEN, CDR2 SYDVKM. The CDR3 is 15 residues long. Trimming removed 2 bases from V and 0 bases from J, with 8 bases in between. The CDR3 sequence is CASSLEPNSGNTIYF. The CDR3 DNA sequence: TGTGCCAGCAGTTTAGAACCGAACTCTGGAAACACCATATATTTT.

The chain combines TRBV5-6 with TRBJ2-2, with D unclear. From germline, CDR1 is SGHDT and CDR2 YYEEEE. The CDR3 contains 14 residues. V was pared by 4 bases and J by 1 base, with 8 bases between. In nucleotides, the CDR3 is TGTGCCAGCAGCCCCTATAAGAACACCGGGGAGCTGTTTTTT. Amino acid sequence: CASSPYKNTGELFF.

The chain joins TRBV6-6 to TRBJ1-5; D remains ambiguous. The CDR3 has 16 residues. V shed 6 bases and J shed 1 base, with 16 bases lying between them. The germline gives CDR1 MNHNY, CDR2 SVGAGI (reference sequence). CDR3 nucleotide sequence: TGTGCCAGCAGCCTAGGTCCACAAGCAAGCAATCAGCCCCAGCATTTT. It translates to CASSLGPQASNQPQHF.

The chain joins TRBV18 to TRBJ1-3; D not certain. CDR1 is KGHSH, CDR2 LQKENI, per germline. V was cut by 3 bases and J by 6 bases, with 21 bases left in between. This CDR3 is 17 amino acids long. The CDR3 nucleotides read TGTGCCAGCTCACCGCGACTGATCGGGGAGTTTGCAAACACCATATATTTT. Its protein is CASSPRLIGEFANTIYF.

This chain connects TRBV27 to TRBJ1-5; 8 positions agree with TRBD1. CDR3 length equals 14 residues. Germline V CDR1 and CDR2: MNHEY, SMNVEV (reference sequence). V lost 6 bases and J lost 6; bases outside the gene matches: 7. The CDR3 loop is CASRGQGARQPQHF. The DNA of the CDR3 is TGTGCCAGCAGGGGCCAGGGGGCGCGTCAGCCCCAGCATTTT.

This clone was observed a few times. The chain employs TRBV18 and TRBJ2-7; a possible D gene is TRBD1 (6 bases). The V and J ends lost 2 bases and 2 bases respectively, with 10 bases between them. CDR1 is KGHSH and CDR2 is LQKENI in the germline V gene. CDR3 length equals 14 residues. CDR3 sequence reads: CASSPRQVTYEQYF. The DNA of the CDR3 is TGTGCCAGCTCACCAAGACAGGTGACCTACGAGCAGTACTTC.

V is TRBV30 and J is TRBJ1-3; D call uncertain. The ends were cut back, 0 bases at V and 4 bases at J, with 7 bases in the middle. Germline CDR1 is GTSNPN and CDR2 is SVGIG (reference sequence). The CDR3 contains 13 residues. CDR3 sequence reads: CAWSVYGGNTIYF. In nucleotides, the CDR3 is TGTGCCTGGAGTGTATATGGGGGAAACACCATATATTTT.

The chain's CDR3 is CASSHGRGETYEQYF. In DNA, the CDR3 is TGTGCCAGCTCACACGGTCGGGGAGAGACCTACGAGCAGTACTTC. V and J are TRBV18 and TRBJ2-7, with a weak D call TRBD2 (5 bases). CDR1 is KGHSH, CDR2 LQKENI, per germline. This CDR3 spans 15 amino acids. Trimming took 4 bases from V and 2 from J, leaving 15 bases between them. Looking up the rest from reference TRBV18 and TRBJ2-7 gives the full variable domain: NAGVMQNPRHLVRRRGQEARLRCSPMKGHSHVYWYRQLPEEGLKFMVYLQKENIIDESGMPKERFSAEFPKEGPSILRIQQVVRGDSAAYFCASSHGRGETYEQYFGPGTRLTVT.

The genes are TRBV5-6 and TRBJ2-7; D is uncertain. V was pared by 4 bases and J by 2 bases, with 10 bases between. CDR1 is SGHDT, CDR2 YYEEEE, per germline. This CDR3 spans 13 amino acids. In nucleotides, the CDR3 is TGTGCCAGCAGCAAACAAGGCACCTACGAGCAGTACTTC. Its translation is CASSKQGTYEQYF.

The genes are TRBV19 and TRBJ2-1, with D possibly TRBD2 on 6 matching bases. Germline CDR1 and CDR2: LNHDA and SQIVND (reference sequence). V was shortened by 3 bases and J by 7 bases, with 25 bases between the two germline ends. The CDR3 length is 18 residues. CDR3 residues: CASSIDMASGPGRNEQFF. The CDR3 nucleotides read TGTGCCAGTAGTATCGATATGGCTTCTGGCCCGGGGAGGAATGAGCAGTTCTTC.

V and J are TRBV25-1 and TRBJ1-2; D is uncertain. CDR1 MGHDK and CDR2 SYGVNS come from the germline V gene. V dropped 2 bases and J dropped 4 bases, with 14 bases sitting between them. The CDR3 extends over 15 amino acids. The CDR3 sequence is CASSEPGVTTYGYTF. CDR3 coding DNA: TGTGCCAGCAGTGAACCCGGGGTTACAACCTATGGCTACACCTTC.

V and J are TRBV6-5 and TRBJ2-7, with 8 bases fitting TRBD1. The germline V gene has CDR1 MNHEY and CDR2 SVGAGI. V lost 7 bases, J lost 3 bases, and 8 bases stayed unmatched. The CDR3 totals 14 residues. The CDR3 DNA sequence: TGTGCCAGCAAAACCGGGACAGGAGACTACGAGCAGTACTTC. Translation gives CASKTGTGDYEQYF.

This clone was counted a few times. The chain has TRBV5-1 and TRBJ1-6, with a possible D match to TRBD1 (5 bases). The CDR3 length is 15 residues. In germline, CDR1 is SGHRS, CDR2 YFSETQ. Trimming took off 0 bases at V and 9 bases at J, with 13 bases between the two ends. The CDR3 nucleotides are TGCGCCAGCAGCTTGGAAGACTCCGGGGGTTCACCCCTCCACTTT. Translating gives CASSLEDSGGSPLHF.

The gene calls are TRBV12-5 and TRBJ2-3; 11 bases are a match to TRBD2. CDR1 and CDR2 from the germline V gene are LGHNT and FRNRAP. The ends lost 0 bases at V and 5 bases at J; junction bases unmatched: 4. The CDR3 covers 16 residues. The CDR3 sequence: CASGLVISGRGDTQYF. The DNA of the CDR3 is TGTGCTAGTGGTTTGGTTATTAGCGGGAGGGGAGATACGCAGTATTTT. The full variable domain, in which reference TRBV12-5 and TRBJ2-3 provide the parts outside the CDR3, is DARVTQTPRHKVTEMGQEVTMRCQPILGHNTVFWYRQTMMQGLELLAYFRNRAPLDDSGMPKDRFSAEMPDATLATLKIQPSEPRDSAVYFCASGLVISGRGDTQYFGPGTRLTVL.